These T cell receptor beta chains were read from a single sample in a study of beta chain features in type 1 diabetes. Repertoires were generated with immunoSEQ multiplex PCR, while TCRdb's copy carries only in-frame clones and drops some. The data hold 500,000 to 700,000 clones, with around a sixth observed a single time. What was sequenced was naive CD4+ T cells from blood. Receptors originate from a man between 18 and 35 years old in good health. CDR3s include the opening cysteine and the closing phenylalanine or tryptophan. D genes are given only for firm matches. Size tells how often a clone was seen (once, few, many) or the class of an expanded clone, and some rows leave it out.

TRBD1,.,TRBJ2-5,TRBV15,CATSRLDRGHQETQYF,TGTGCCACCAGCAGACTGGACAGGGGCCATCAAGAGACCCAGTACTTC
.,few,TRBJ2-5,TRBV21-1,CASLREVLQETQYF,TGTGCCAGCCTTAGGGAAGTCCTCCAAGAGACCCAGTACTTC
TRBD1,few,TRBJ2-7,TRBV7-2,CASTKETGSYEQYF,TGTGCCAGCACCAAAGAGACAGGGTCCTACGAGCAGTACTTC
.,.,TRBJ2-5,TRBV7-2,CASSVERGETQYF,TGTGCCAGCAGCGTTGAGAGGGGTGAGACCCAGTACTTC
TRBD2,few,TRBJ2-1,TRBV4-1,CASSQPGTSVYNEQFF,TGCGCCAGCAGCCAGCCCGGGACTAGCGTCTACAATGAGCAGTTCTTC
TRBD1,few,TRBJ1-5,TRBV11-2,CASSRGTGTGVTQPQHF,TGTGCCAGCAGCCGGGGGACCGGGACAGGGGTAACTCAGCCCCAGCATTTT
TRBD2,.,TRBJ2-4,TRBV7-2,CASSLGLAGGIAKNIQYF,TGTGCCAGCAGCTTAGGACTAGCGGGAGGGATAGCCAAAAACATTCAGTACTTC
.,few,TRBJ1-5,TRBV28,CASSSRAGQPQHF,TGTGCCAGCAGTTCCCGGGCGGGGCAGCCCCAGCATTTT
TRBD1,.,TRBJ2-7,TRBV6-6,CASTGTGGAEQYF,TGTGCCAGCACTGGGACAGGGGGCGCCGAGCAGTACTTC
.,.,TRBJ1-1,TRBV5-1,CASSIDSMNTEAFF,TGCGCCAGCAGCATCGACAGCATGAACACTGAAGCTTTCTTT
.,.,TRBJ2-1,TRBV5-4,CASSSLGTGNEQFF,TGTGCCAGCAGCAGCCTTGGGACGGGCAATGAGCAGTTCTTC
TRBD1,few,TRBJ2-1,TRBV7-2,CASSALRQGANNEQFF,TGTGCCAGCAGCGCACTCAGACAGGGGGCGAACAATGAGCAGTTCTTC
.,few,TRBJ1-5,TRBV2,CASSETVRYSNQPQHF,TGTGCCAGCAGTGAGACAGTGAGATATAGCAATCAGCCCCAGCATTTT
.,.,TRBJ1-2,TRBV5-1,CASSLSGHANYGYTF,TGCGCCAGCAGCTTATCTGGACACGCCAACTATGGCTACACCTTC
TRBD2,few,TRBJ2-7,TRBV7-2,CASSLNGGGSSYEQYF,TGTGCCAGCAGCTTAAATGGCGGGGGGAGCTCCTACGAGCAGTACTTC
.,few,TRBJ2-7,TRBV6-5,CASRRYRDGDYEQYF,TGTGCCAGCAGAAGATACCGGGACGGGGACTACGAGCAGTACTTC
.,.,TRBJ2-7,TRBV28,CASSRREQYF,TGTGCCAGCAGTCGTCGGGAGCAGTACTTC
.,.,TRBJ1-5,TRBV10-3,CANSGTSNQPQHF,TGTGCCAACTCCGGGACCTCAAATCAGCCCCAGCATTTT
.,few,TRBJ1-1,TRBV18,CASSPQRLDLNTEAFF,TGTGCCAGCTCACCACAGCGCTTGGACCTGAACACTGAAGCTTTCTTT
TRBD2,few,TRBJ2-7,TRBV28,CASRTRGGRRYEQYF,TGTGCCAGCAGGACACGCGGGGGGCGTCGGTACGAGCAGTACTTC
.,few,TRBJ1-5,TRBV30,CAWKPVNRNQPQHF,TGTGCCTGGAAGCCTGTGAACAGGAATCAGCCCCAGCATTTT
TRBD1,.,TRBJ1-5,TRBV30,CAWRGKGTGRYSNQPQHF,TGTGCCTGGAGGGGGAAAGGGACAGGGAGGTATAGCAATCAGCCCCAGCATTTT
.,.,TRBJ2-2,TRBV4-3,CASSHGRANTGELFF,TGCGCCAGCAGCCATGGGAGAGCGAACACCGGGGAGCTGTTTTTT
.,.,TRBJ2-5,TRBV10-3,CAISAREETQYF,TGTGCCATCAGTGCTAGAGAAGAGACCCAGTACTTC
TRBD1,.,TRBJ2-3,TRBV19,CASMRRGTDGADTQYF,TGTGCCAGTATGAGAAGGGGGACAGACGGGGCAGATACGCAGTATTTT
TRBD1,.,TRBJ2-7,TRBV7-3,CASSLWGQGVDEQYF,TGTGCCAGCAGCCTCTGGGGACAGGGGGTTGACGAGCAGTACTTC
.,few,TRBJ2-1,TRBV12-2,CASRLLPWLERGSYNEQFF,TGTGCAAGTCGCTTACTCCCGTGGTTGGAGCGGGGATCCTACAATGAGCAGTTCTTC
TRBD2,.,TRBJ2-2,TRBV6-6,CASSLAGGDTGELFF,TGTGCCAGCAGTCTAGCGGGAGGCGACACCGGGGAGCTGTTTTTT
TRBD2,.,TRBJ2-1,TRBV10-2,CASSESLVGAGANEQFF,TGCGCCAGCAGTGAGTCGTTAGTTGGAGCGGGGGCCAATGAGCAGTTCTTC
.,.,TRBJ1-2,TRBV7-3,CASSLNGATNYGYTF,TGTGCCAGCAGCTTAAATGGGGCGACGAACTATGGCTACACCTTC
.,few,TRBJ2-7,TRBV30,CAWSVNVGGYEQYF,TGTGCCTGGAGTGTAAACGTGGGGGGCTACGAGCAGTACTTC
TRBD1,few,TRBJ1-1,TRBV19,CASSPTGQGFEAFF,TGTGCCAGTAGTCCTACGGGACAGGGGTTTGAAGCTTTCTTT
TRBD1,.,TRBJ2-1,TRBV25-1,CASSDLGQGANEQFF,TGTGCCAGCAGTGATTTGGGACAGGGGGCAAATGAGCAGTTCTTC
TRBD2,.,TRBJ2-3,TRBV2,CATKTSGISTDTQYF,TGTGCCACCAAGACTAGCGGGATAAGCACAGATACGCAGTATTTT
.,.,TRBJ1-1,TRBV10-3,CAISESVGGGDAFF,TGTGCCATCAGTGAGTCTGTCGGAGGGGGAGACGCTTTCTTT
TRBD2,few,TRBJ2-3,TRBV4-2,CASSPGGAGGTDTQYF,TGTGCCAGCAGCCCGGGGGGAGCGGGGGGCACAGATACGCAGTATTTT
.,.,TRBJ2-7,TRBV27,CASSTPRRGASYEQYF,TGTGCCAGCAGTACACCCCGACGTGGGGCTAGCTACGAGCAGTACTTC
.,few,TRBJ2-2,TRBV9,CASSVEGLGELFF,TGTGCCAGCAGCGTAGAGGGCCTCGGGGAGCTGTTTTTT
.,few,TRBJ2-7,TRBV4-1,CASSQVEGSIRQYF,TGCGCCAGCAGCCAAGTTGAAGGGTCCATCCGGCAGTACTTC
.,.,TRBJ2-7,TRBV4-3,CASYQGPLYEQYF,TGCGCCAGCTACCAAGGACCTCTCTACGAGCAGTACTTC
.,.,TRBJ2-2,TRBV25-1,CASSNQGGAGKDTGELFF,TGTGCCAGCAGTAATCAGGGTGGGGCAGGGAAGGACACCGGGGAGCTGTTTTTT
.,.,TRBJ2-5,TRBV7-2,CASSPPPSKETQYF,TGTGCCAGCAGCCCTCCCCCTTCAAAAGAGACCCAGTACTTC
TRBD1,.,TRBJ2-2,TRBV5-1,CASSLNRGDTGELFF,TGCGCCAGCAGCTTAAACAGGGGGGACACCGGGGAGCTGTTTTTT
.,few,TRBJ2-7,TRBV23-1,CASSQMGRVSYEQYF,TGCGCCAGCAGTCAAATGGGACGGGTCTCCTACGAGCAGTACTTC
.,.,TRBJ2-7,TRBV5-1,CASTRSGTNYEQYF,TGCGCCAGCACCCGATCCGGGACAAACTACGAGCAGTACTTC
.,.,TRBJ1-2,TRBV7-9,CASSRRDTLNYGYTF,TGTGCCAGCAGCCGACGGGACACACTTAACTATGGCTACACCTTC
.,.,TRBJ1-1,TRBV2,CASSVQGNTEAFF,TGTGCCAGCAGTGTACAGGGGAACACTGAAGCTTTCTTT
TRBD2,few,TRBJ2-7,TRBV29-1,CSVGPSGGPYEQYF,TGCAGCGTTGGTCCTAGCGGGGGCCCTTACGAGCAGTACTTC
.,.,TRBJ1-2,TRBV15,CATSRDRASGMGYTF,TGTGCCACCAGCAGAGACCGGGCTTCGGGTATGGGCTACACCTTC